Below, 10 T cell receptor beta chains from the same sample are listed, as sequenced in a study of T cell responses to AZD1222 COVID-19 vaccine. Data came from immunoSEQ multiplex PCR; TCRdb stores just in-frame clones and leaves some out. The sample yields tens of thousands of clones, approximately 90% seen once. Source: peripheral blood, taken on day 0 of AZD1222 vaccination. The receptors were sampled from an adult in good health.

V is TRBV6-5 and J is TRBJ2-7; D may be TRBD2 (5 bases). CDR1 and CDR2 from the germline V gene are MNHEY and SVGAGI. Trimming took off 2 bases at V and 7 bases at J, with 12 bases between the two ends. The CDR3 is made up of 13 amino acids. The CDR3, as DNA: TGTGCCAGCAGTTACGGATTAGCGAGAGAGCAGTACTTC. This gives the protein CASSYGLAREQYF.

This chain links TRBV19 with TRBJ2-2; 10 bases fit TRBD1. J gave up 2 bases and V 6 bases, and 3 bases lay outside the gene matches. The CDR3 loop spans 15 amino acids. Germline CDR1 reads LNHDA; CDR2 reads SQIVND (reference sequence). The CDR3 DNA is TGTGCCAGTAGCCGACAGGGGGCCAACACCGGGGAGCTGTTTTTT. It specifies CASSRQGANTGELFF.

The chain couples TRBV13 to TRBJ1-2, with 7 bases aligning to TRBD1. The trim removed 5 bases at V and 7 bases at J, leaving 7 bases unmatched. CDR3 length: 13 residues. The germline gives CDR1 PRHDT, CDR2 FYEKMQ (reference sequence). The CDR3 is CASSPRDRGGYTF. Here the CDR3 DNA reads TGTGCCAGCAGCCCCCGGGACAGAGGTGGCTACACCTTC.

This chain uses TRBV7-9 with TRBJ1-5; D gene ambiguous. The germline gives CDR1 SEHNR, CDR2 FQNEAQ (reference sequence). The CDR3 covers 13 residues. V gave up 2 bases and J gave up 6 bases, with 8 bases separating them. CDR3 protein: CASSLMDAQPQHF. The CDR3 DNA sequence: TGTGCCAGCAGCTTAATGGACGCTCAGCCCCAGCATTTT.

The chain has TRBV7-9 and TRBJ2-5, with 8 bases fitting TRBD1. CDR1 is SEHNR, CDR2 FQNEAQ, per germline (reference sequence). The V gene end was trimmed by 1 base and the J gene end by 2 bases; junction bases not matched to a gene: 3. The length of the CDR3 is 15 residues. CDR3 DNA: TGTGCCAGCAGCTTAGTGGACAGGGTACAAGAGACCCAGTACTTC. Translating it yields CASSLVDRVQETQYF.

Concerning this clone itself: At one end, the junction sequence differs from germline, possibly due to a read error. This rearrangement joins TRBV5-5 to TRBJ2-5; 7 bases agree with TRBD2. Looked up from germline, CDR1 is SGHKS and CDR2 is YYEKEE (reference sequence). The CDR3 totals 15 residues. CDR3 sequence (DNA): TGTGCCAGCACCTTGCAGCGGGATAGGGCGGAGACCCAGTACTTC. As protein: CASTLQRDRAETQYF.

The chain employs TRBV7-2 and TRBJ2-7; 7 bases agree with TRBD2. The CDR3 spans 14 residues. Germline lookup yields CDR1 SGHTA and CDR2 FQGNSA. With 0 bases clipped from V and 3 bases from J, the junction kept 2 bases outside the gene matches. The CDR3 loop reads CASSLAASGYEQYF. The CDR3 coding sequence is TGTGCCAGCAGCTTAGCGGCTAGCGGCTACGAGCAGTACTTC.

V usage is TRBV28 and J usage is TRBJ2-7; D may be TRBD1 or TRBD2 (5 bases each). The CDR3 runs to 13 residues. V lost 6 bases and J 9 bases, leaving 18 bases between the germline ends. In germline, CDR1 is MDHEN, CDR2 SYDVKM. Here the CDR3 DNA reads TGTGCCAGCAGATCTCCCCGGGACCTCTGGCAGTACTTC. This translates into CASRSPRDLWQYF.

V is TRBV12-5 and J is TRBJ1-3, with D perhaps TRBD1 (6 bases). The length of the CDR3 is 15 residues. Germline values: CDR1 LGHNT, CDR2 FRNRAP. V was cut by 7 bases and J by 4 bases, with 17 bases left in between. CDR3 residues: CASASGGAIGNTIYF. The CDR3 DNA is TGTGCTAGTGCCTCGGGGGGGGCAATCGGAAACACCATATATTTT. The whole variable domain, filled in from reference TRBV12-5 and TRBJ1-3, reads DARVTQTPRHKVTEMGQEVTMRCQPILGHNTVFWYRQTMMQGLELLAYFRNRAPLDDSGMPKDRFSAEMPDATLATLKIQPSEPRDSAVYFCASASGGAIGNTIYFGEGSWLTVV.

This chain uses TRBV9 with TRBJ2-7; 13 nucleotides align to TRBD2. J gave up 3 bases and V 1 base, and 7 bases lay outside the gene matches. Germline CDR1 and CDR2: SGDLS and YYNGEE. This CDR3 comprises 17 residues. CDR3 bases: TGTGCCAGCAGCGTATTTCCGGGGACTAGCGGGGTCTACGAGCAGTACTTC. This translates into CASSVFPGTSGVYEQYF.